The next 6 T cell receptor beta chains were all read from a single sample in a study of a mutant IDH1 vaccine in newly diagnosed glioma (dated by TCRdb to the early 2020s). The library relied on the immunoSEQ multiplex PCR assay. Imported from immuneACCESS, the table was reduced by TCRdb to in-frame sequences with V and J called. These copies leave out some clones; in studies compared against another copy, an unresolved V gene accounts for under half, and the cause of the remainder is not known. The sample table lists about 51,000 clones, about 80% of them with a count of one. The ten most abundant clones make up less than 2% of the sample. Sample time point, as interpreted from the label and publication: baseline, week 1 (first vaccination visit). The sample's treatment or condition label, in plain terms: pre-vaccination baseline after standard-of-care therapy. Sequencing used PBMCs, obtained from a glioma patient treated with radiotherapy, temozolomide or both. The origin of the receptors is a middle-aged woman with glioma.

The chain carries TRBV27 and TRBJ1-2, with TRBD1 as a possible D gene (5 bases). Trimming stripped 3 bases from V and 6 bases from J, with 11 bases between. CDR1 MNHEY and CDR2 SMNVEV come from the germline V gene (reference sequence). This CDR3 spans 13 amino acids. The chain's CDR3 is CASSLMAGHGYTF. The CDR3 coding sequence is TGTGCCAGCAGTTTGATGGCAGGGCATGGCTACACCTTC.

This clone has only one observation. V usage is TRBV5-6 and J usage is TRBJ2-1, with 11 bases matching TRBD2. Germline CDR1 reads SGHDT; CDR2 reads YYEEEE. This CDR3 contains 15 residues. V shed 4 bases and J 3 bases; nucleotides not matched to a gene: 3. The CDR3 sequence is CASSVGLAVYNEQFF. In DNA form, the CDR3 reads TGTGCCAGCAGCGTGGGACTAGCGGTCTACAATGAGCAGTTCTTC.

The CDR3 is CASSIQEANTEAFF. In DNA form, the CDR3 reads TGTGCCAGCAGCATCCAGGAGGCGAACACTGAAGCTTTCTTT. This rearrangement joins TRBV7-8 to TRBJ1-1; D is unresolved. The CDR3 covers 14 residues. Trimming left V 5 bases short and J 1 base short, with 11 bases between. Germline V gives CDR1 SGHVS, CDR2 FQNEAQ.

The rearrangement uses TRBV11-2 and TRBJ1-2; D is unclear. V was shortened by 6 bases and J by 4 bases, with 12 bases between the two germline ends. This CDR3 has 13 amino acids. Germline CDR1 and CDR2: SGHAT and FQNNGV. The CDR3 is CASSSSDGYGYTF. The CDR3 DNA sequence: TGTGCCAGCAGTTCGTCGGACGGCTATGGCTACACCTTC.

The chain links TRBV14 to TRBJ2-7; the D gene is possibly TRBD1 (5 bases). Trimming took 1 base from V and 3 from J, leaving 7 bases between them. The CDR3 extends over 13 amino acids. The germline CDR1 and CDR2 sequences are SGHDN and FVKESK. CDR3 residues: CASSQVRGYEQYF. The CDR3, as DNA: TGTGCCAGCAGCCAAGTTAGGGGCTACGAGCAGTACTTC.

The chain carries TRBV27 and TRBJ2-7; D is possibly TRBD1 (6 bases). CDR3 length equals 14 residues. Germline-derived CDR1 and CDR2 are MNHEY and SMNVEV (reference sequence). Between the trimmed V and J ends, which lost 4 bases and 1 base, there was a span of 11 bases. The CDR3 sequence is CASSSGARSYEQYF. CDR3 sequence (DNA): TGTGCCAGCAGTTCAGGGGCCCGATCCTACGAGCAGTACTTC.